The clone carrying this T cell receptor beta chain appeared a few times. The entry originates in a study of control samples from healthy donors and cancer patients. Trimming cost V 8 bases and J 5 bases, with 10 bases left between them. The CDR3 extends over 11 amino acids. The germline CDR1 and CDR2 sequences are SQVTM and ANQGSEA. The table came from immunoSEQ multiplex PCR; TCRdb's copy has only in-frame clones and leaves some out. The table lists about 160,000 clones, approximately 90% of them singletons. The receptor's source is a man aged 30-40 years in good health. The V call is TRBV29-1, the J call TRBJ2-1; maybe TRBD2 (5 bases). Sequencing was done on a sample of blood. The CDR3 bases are TGCAGCTGGGAGCGGAACAATGAGCAGTTCTTC. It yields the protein CSWERNNEQFF.